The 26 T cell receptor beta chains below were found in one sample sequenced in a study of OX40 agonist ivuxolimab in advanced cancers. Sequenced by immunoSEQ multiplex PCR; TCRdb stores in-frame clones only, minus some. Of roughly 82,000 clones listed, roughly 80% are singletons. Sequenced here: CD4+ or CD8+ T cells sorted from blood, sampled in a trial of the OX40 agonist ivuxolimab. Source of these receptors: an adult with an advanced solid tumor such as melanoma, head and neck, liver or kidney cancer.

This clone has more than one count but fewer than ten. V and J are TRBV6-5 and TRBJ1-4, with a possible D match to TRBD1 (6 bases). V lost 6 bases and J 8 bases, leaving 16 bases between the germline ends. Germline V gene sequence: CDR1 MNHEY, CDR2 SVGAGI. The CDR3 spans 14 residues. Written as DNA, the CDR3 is TGTGCCAGCAGCGGCGGGGGGGCGCAGGAAAAACTGTTTTTT. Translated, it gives CASSGGGAQEKLFF.

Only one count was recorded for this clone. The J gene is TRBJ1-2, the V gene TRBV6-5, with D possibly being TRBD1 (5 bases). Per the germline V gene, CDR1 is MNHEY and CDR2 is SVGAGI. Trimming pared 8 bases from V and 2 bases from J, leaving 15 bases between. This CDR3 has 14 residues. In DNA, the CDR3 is TGTGCCAGCTTTCCCGGGGGAAGGAACTATGGCTACACCTTC. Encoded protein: CASFPGGRNYGYTF.

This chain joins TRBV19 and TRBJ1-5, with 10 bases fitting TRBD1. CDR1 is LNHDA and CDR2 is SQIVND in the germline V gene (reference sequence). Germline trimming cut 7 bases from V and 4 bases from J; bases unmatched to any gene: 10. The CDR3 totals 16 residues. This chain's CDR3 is CASKGWDRGLNQPQHF. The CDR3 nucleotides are TGTGCCAGTAAAGGCTGGGACAGGGGCCTTAATCAGCCCCAGCATTTT. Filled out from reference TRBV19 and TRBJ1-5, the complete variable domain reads DGGITQSPKYLFRKEGQNVTLSCEQNLNHDAMYWYRQDPGQGLRLIYYSQIVNDFQKGDIAEGYSVSREKKESFPLTVTSAQKNPTAFYLCASKGWDRGLNQPQHFGDGTRLSIL.

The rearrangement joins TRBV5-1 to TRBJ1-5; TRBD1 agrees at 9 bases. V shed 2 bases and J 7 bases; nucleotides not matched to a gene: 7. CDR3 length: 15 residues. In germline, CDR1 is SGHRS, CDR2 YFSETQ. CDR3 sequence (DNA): TGCGCCAGCAGCTTATCCGGGACAGGGAGGCAGCCCCAGCATTTT. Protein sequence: CASSLSGTGRQPQHF.

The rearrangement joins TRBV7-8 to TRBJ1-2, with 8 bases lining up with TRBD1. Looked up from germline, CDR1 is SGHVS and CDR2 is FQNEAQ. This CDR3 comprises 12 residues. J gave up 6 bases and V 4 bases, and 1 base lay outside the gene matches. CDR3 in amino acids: CASSSQGDGYTF. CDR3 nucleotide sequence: TGTGCCAGCAGCTCACAGGGGGATGGCTACACCTTC.

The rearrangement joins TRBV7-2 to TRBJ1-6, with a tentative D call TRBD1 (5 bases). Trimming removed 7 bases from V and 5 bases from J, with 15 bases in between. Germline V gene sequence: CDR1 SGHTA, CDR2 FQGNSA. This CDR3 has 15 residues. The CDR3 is CASTTAYGDNSPLHF. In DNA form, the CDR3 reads TGTGCCAGCACGACAGCTTACGGCGATAATTCACCCCTCCACTTT.

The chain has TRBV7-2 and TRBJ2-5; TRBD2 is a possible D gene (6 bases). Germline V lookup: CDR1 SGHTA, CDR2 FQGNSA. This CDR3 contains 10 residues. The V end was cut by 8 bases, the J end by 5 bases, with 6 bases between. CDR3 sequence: CASGGETQYF. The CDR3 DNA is TGTGCCAGCGGGGGGGAGACCCAGTACTTC. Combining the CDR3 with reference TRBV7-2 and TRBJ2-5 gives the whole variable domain GAGVSQSPSNKVTEKGKDVELRCDPISGHTALYWYRQSLGQGLEFLIYFQGNSAPDKSGLPSDRFSAERTGGSVSTLTIQRTQQEDSAVYLCASGGETQYFGPGTRLLVL.

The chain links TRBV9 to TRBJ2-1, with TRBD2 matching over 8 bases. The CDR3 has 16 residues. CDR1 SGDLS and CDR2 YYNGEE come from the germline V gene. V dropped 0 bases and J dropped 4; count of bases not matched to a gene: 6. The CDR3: CASSVGGGWGYNEQFF. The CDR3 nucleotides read TGTGCCAGCAGCGTAGGCGGGGGGTGGGGTTACAATGAGCAGTTCTTC.

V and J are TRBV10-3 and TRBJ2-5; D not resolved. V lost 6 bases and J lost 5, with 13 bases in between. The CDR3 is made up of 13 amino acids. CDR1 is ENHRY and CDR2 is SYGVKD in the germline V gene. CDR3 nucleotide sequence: TGTGCCATCAGCGGACGGACCCGGGAGACCCAGTACTTC. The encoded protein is CAISGRTRETQYF.

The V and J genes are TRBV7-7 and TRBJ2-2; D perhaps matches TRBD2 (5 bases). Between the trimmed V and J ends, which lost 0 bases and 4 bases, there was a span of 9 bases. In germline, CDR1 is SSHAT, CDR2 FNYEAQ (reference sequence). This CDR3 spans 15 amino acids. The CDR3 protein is CASSLAGVGTGELFF. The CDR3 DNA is TGTGCCAGCAGCTTAGCCGGGGTCGGCACCGGGGAGCTGTTTTTT.

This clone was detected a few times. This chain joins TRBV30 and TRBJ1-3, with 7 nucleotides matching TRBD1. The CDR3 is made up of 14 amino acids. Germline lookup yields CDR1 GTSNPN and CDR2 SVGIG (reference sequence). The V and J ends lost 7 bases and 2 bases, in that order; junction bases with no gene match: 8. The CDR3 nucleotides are TGTGCCTACTCAGGGGGGACAACTGGAAACACCATATATTTT. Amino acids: CAYSGGTTGNTIYF.

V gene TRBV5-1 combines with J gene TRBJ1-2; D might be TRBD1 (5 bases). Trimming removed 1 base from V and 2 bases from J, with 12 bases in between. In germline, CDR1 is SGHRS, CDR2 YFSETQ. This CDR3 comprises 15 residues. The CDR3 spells CASSLSQGTNYGYTF. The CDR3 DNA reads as TGCGCCAGCAGCTTGTCCCAGGGAACCAACTATGGCTACACCTTC.

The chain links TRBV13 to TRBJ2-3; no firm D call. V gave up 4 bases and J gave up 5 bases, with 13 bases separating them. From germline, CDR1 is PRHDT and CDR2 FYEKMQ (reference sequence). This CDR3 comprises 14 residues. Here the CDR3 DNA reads TGTGCCAGCAGCTCTAGGCAGGAATTAGATACGCAGTATTTT. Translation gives CASSSRQELDTQYF.

In nucleotides, the CDR3 is TGTGCCAGCAGTTCGGGCGGGTATGGCTACACCTTC. Translation: CASSSGGYGYTF. This chain links TRBV6-5 with TRBJ1-2, with D hard to call. The CDR3 totals 12 residues. CDR1 and CDR2 from the germline V gene are MNHEY and SVGAGI. Trimming took off 4 bases at V and 5 bases at J, with 8 bases between the two ends.

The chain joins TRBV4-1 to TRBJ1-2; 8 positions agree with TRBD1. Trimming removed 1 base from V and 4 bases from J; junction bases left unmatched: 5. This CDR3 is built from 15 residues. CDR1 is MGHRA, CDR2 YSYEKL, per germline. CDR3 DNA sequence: TGCGCCAGCAGCCAAGTTGGACAGGGAAGCTATGGCTACACCTTC. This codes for CASSQVGQGSYGYTF.

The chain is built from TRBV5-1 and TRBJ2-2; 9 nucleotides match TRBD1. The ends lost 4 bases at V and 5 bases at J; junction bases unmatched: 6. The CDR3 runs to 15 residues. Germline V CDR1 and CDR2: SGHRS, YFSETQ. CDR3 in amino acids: CASSEGTGWTGELFF. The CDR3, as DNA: TGCGCCAGCAGCGAAGGGACAGGGTGGACCGGGGAGCTGTTTTTT.

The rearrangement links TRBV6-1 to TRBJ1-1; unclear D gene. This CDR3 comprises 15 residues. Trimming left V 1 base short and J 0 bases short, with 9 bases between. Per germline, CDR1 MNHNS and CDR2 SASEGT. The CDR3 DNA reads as TGTGCCAGCAGTGAAGGGTCAGCCATGAACACTGAAGCTTTCTTT. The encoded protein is CASSEGSAMNTEAFF.

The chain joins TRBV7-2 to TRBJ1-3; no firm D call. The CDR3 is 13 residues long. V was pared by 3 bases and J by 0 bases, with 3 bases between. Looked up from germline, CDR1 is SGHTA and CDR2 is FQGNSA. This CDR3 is CASSLNSGNTIYF. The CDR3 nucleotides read TGTGCCAGCAGCTTGAACTCTGGAAACACCATATATTTT. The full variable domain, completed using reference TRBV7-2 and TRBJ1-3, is GAGVSQSPSNKVTEKGKDVELRCDPISGHTALYWYRQSLGQGLEFLIYFQGNSAPDKSGLPSDRFSAERTGGSVSTLTIQRTQQEDSAVYLCASSLNSGNTIYFGEGSWLTVV.

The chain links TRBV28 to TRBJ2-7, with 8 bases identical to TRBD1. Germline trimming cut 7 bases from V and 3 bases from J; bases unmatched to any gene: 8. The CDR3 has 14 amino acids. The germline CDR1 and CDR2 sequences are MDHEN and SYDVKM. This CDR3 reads CASTSPGQGYEQYF. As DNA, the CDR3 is TGTGCCAGCACCTCCCCCGGACAGGGCTACGAGCAGTACTTC.

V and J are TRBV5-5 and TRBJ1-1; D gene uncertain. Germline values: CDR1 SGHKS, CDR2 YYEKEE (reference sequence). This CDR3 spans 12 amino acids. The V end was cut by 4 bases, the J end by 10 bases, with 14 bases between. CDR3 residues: CASSMDGPGAFF. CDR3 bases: TGTGCCAGCAGCATGGACGGGCCGGGAGCTTTCTTT.

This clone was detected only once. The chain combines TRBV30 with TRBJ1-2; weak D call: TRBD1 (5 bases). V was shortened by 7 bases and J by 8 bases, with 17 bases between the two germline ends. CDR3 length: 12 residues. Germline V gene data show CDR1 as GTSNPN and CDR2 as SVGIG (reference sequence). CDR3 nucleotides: TGTGCCTCGGCGGGACTTCCTCTCGGCTACACCTTC. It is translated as CASAGLPLGYTF. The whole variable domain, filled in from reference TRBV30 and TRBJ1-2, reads SQTIHQWPATLVQPVGSPLSLECTVEGTSNPNLYWYRQAAGRGLQLLFYSVGIGQISSEVPQNLSASRPQDRQFILSSKKLLLSDSGFYLCASAGLPLGYTFGSGTRLTVV.

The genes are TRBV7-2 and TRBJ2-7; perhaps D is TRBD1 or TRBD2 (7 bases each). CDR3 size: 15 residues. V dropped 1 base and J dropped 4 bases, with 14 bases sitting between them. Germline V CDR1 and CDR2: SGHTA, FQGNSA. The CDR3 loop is CASSLGQGGNYEQYF. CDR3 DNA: TGTGCCAGCAGCTTAGGTCAGGGGGGGAATTACGAGCAGTACTTC.

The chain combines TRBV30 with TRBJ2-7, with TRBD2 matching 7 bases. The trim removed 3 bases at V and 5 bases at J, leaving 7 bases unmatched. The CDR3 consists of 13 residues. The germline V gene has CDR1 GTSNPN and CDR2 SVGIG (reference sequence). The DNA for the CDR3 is TGTGCCTGGAGGAGTCAGGGAGGGGACGAGCAGTACTTC. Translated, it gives CAWRSQGGDEQYF.

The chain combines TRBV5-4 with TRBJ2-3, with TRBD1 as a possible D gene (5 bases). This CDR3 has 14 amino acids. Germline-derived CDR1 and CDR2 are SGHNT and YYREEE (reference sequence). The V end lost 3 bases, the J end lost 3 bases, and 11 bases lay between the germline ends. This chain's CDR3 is CASSSGAGTDTQYF. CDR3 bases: TGTGCCAGCAGCTCTGGGGCCGGGACAGATACGCAGTATTTT.

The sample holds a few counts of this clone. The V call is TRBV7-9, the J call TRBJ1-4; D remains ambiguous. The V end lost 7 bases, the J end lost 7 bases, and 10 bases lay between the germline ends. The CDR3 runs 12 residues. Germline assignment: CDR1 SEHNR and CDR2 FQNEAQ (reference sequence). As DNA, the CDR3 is TGTGCCAGCACCCGAGGGAGTGAAAAACTGTTTTTT. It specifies CASTRGSEKLFF.

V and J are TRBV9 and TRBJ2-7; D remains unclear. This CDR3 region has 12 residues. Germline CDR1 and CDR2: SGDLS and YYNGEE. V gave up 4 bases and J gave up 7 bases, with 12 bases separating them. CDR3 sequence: CASSPLVGEQYF. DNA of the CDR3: TGTGCCAGCAGCCCTTTAGTAGGTGAGCAGTACTTC.